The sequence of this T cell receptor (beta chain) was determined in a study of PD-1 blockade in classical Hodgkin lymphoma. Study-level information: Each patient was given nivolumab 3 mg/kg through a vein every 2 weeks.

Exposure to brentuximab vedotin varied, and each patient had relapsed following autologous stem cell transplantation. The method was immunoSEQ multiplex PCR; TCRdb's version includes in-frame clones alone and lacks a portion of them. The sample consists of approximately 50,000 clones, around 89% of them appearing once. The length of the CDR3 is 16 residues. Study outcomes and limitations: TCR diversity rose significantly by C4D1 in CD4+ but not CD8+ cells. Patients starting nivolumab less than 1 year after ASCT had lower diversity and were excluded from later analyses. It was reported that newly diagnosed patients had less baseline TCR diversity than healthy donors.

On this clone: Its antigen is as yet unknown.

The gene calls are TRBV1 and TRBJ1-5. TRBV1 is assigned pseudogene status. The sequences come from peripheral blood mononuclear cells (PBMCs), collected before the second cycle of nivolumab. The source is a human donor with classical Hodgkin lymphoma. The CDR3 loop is CTSSLGVTGRNQPQHF. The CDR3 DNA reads TGCACCAGCAGCCTGGGGGTGACCGGGCGCAATCAGCCCCAGCATTTT.